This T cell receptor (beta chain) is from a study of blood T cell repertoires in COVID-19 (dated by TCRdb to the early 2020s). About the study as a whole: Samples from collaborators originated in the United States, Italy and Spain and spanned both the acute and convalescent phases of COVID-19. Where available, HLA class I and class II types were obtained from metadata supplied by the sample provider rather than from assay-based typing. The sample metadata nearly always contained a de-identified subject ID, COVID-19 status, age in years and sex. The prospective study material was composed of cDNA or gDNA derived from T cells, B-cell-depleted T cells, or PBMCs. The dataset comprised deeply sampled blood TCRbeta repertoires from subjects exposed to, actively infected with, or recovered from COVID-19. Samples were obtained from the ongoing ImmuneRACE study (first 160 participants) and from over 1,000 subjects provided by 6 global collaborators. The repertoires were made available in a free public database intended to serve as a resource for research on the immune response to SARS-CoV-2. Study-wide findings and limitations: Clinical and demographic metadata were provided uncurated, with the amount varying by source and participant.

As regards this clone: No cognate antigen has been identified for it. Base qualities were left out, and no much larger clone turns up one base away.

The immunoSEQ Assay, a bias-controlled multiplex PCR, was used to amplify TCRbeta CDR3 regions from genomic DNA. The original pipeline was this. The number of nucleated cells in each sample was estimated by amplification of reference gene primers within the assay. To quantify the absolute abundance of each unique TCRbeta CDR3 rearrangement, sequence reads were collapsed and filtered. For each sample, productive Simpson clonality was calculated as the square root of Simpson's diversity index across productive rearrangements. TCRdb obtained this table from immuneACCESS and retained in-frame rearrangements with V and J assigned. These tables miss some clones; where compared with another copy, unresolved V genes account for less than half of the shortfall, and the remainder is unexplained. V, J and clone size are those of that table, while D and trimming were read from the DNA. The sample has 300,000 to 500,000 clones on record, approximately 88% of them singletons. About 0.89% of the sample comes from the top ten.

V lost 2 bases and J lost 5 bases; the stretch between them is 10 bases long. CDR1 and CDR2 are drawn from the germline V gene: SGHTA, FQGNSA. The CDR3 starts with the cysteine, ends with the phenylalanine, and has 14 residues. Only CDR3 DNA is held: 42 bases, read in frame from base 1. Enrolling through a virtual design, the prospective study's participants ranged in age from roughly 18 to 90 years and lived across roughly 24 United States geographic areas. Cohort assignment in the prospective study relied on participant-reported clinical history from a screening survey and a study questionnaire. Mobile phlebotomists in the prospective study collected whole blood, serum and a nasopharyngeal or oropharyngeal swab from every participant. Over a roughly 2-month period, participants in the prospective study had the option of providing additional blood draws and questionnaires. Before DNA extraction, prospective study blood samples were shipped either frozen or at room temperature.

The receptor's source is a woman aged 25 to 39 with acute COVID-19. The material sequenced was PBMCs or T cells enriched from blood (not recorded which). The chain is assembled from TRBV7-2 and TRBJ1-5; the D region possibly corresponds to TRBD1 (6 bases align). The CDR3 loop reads CASSLTGSDQPQHF. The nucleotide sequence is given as TGTGCCAGCAGCTTAACAGGGTCGGATCAGCCCCAGCATTTT.